One sample yielded the 28 T cell receptor beta chains listed below, sequenced in a study of blood T cell repertoires in COVID-19. Repertoires were generated with immunoSEQ multiplex PCR, while TCRdb's copy carries only in-frame clones and drops some. The sample has 140,000 to 150,000 clones, roughly four fifths seen once. The specimen sequenced was peripheral blood. Every receptor here comes from a human donor with acute or convalescent COVID-19. The donor label of this sample is uncertain.

The chain couples TRBV6-1 to TRBJ2-1; TRBD2 aligns across 11 bases. Germline CDR1 is MNHNS and CDR2 is SASEGT. CDR3 size: 20 residues. Trimming at V came to 0 bases and at J to 7 bases, leaving 17 bases not matched to a gene. DNA for the CDR3: TGTGCCAGCAGTGAAGCGGTTAGAGGGCTTCCTAGCGGGGGGACGAATGAGCAGTTCTTC. This gives the protein CASSEAVRGLPSGGTNEQFF.

The chain employs TRBV14 and TRBJ2-1; 8 nucleotides line up with TRBD2. With 0 bases clipped from V and 8 bases from J, the junction kept 9 bases outside the gene matches. The germline gives CDR1 SGHDN, CDR2 FVKESK. This CDR3 contains 16 residues. The DNA of the CDR3 is TGTGCCAGCAGCCAAGATGACCGGGGGGGCGGCGATGAGCAGTTCTTC. Its translation: CASSQDDRGGGDEQFF.

This clone has just one count. This chain uses TRBV3-1 (or the pseudogene TRBV3-2) with TRBJ2-3; D remains unclear. The V gene's germline CDR1 is LGHDT and CDR2 YNNKEL (reference sequence). The CDR3 loop spans 11 amino acids. V was cut by 4 bases and J by 5 bases, with 4 bases left in between. The CDR3 is CASSLGDTQYF. Here the CDR3 DNA reads TGTGCCAGCAGCCTCGGAGATACGCAGTATTTT.

The chain uses TRBV19 and TRBJ1-2, with D possibly TRBD1 on 5 matching bases. V gave up 6 bases and J gave up 4 bases, with 12 bases separating them. Germline assignment: CDR1 LNHDA and CDR2 SQIVND (reference sequence). CDR3 length: 13 residues. In nucleotides, the CDR3 is TGTGCCAGTAGCGGGGGATCGGCCTATGGCTACACCTTC. It translates to CASSGGSAYGYTF.

This chain connects TRBV5-4 to TRBJ2-3, with D unclear. CDR3 length: 13 amino acids. V was pared by 1 base and J by 1 base, with 4 bases between. From germline, CDR1 is SGHNT and CDR2 YYREEE (reference sequence). CDR3 DNA: TGTGCCAGCAGCTTGCCCGGCACAGATACGCAGTATTTT. It translates to CASSLPGTDTQYF.

This clone was found once. The same CDR3 arises from other DNA sequences in this sample as well. The chain employs TRBV5-1 and TRBJ2-5, with 7 bases aligning to TRBD1. This CDR3 has 14 residues. Per the germline V gene, CDR1 is SGHRS and CDR2 is YFSETQ. The ends lost 4 bases at V and 2 bases at J; junction bases unmatched: 5. The CDR3 bases are TGCGCCAGCAGCCCGGGACAGAGACAAGAGACCCAGTACTTC. It codes for CASSPGQRQETQYF.

The chain combines TRBV3-1 (or the pseudogene TRBV3-2) with TRBJ2-3, with 13 bases lining up with TRBD2. Trimming at V came to 4 bases and at J to 0 bases, leaving 7 bases not matched to a gene. CDR3 length equals 18 residues. Germline CDR1 LGHDT, CDR2 YNNKEL (reference sequence). The DNA of the CDR3 is TGTGCCAGCAGCCCCCGACTAGCGGGGGGCCGGAGCACAGATACGCAGTATTTT. Its protein product is CASSPRLAGGRSTDTQYF.

This clone was observed once. The gene calls are TRBV25-1 and TRBJ1-4; maybe TRBD1 (5 bases). The CDR3 is made up of 12 amino acids. The V end was cut by 8 bases, the J end by 8 bases, with 12 bases between. Germline CDR1 is MGHDK and CDR2 is SYGVNS. The DNA for the CDR3 is TGTGCCAGCTCAGGGCTTAACGAAAAACTGTTTTTT. Encoded protein: CASSGLNEKLFF.

The chain uses TRBV29-1 and TRBJ2-6; D may be TRBD2 (5 bases). V lost 7 bases to trimming and J lost 1 base, with 8 bases between them. The length of the CDR3 is 13 residues. The V gene's germline CDR1 is SQVTM and CDR2 ANQGSEA. CDR3 protein: CSGRISGANVLTF. CDR3 DNA sequence: TGCAGCGGGAGGATTTCTGGGGCCAACGTCCTGACTTTC.

This clone was seen a handful of times. This sample includes further DNA sequences coding for the same CDR3. The genes are TRBV12-3 or TRBV12-4 and TRBJ1-1; the D is unclear. Between the trimmed V and J ends, which lost 1 base and 1 base, there was a span of 4 bases. This CDR3 is built from 13 residues. The CDR3 DNA reads TGTGCCAGCAGTTTAGGACAGAACACTGAAGCTTTCTTT. It specifies CASSLGQNTEAFF.

The J gene is TRBJ2-7, the V gene TRBV11-3; TRBD2 matches at 13 bases. CDR3 size: 15 residues. Germline V lookup: CDR1 SGHNT, CDR2 YENEEA. The J segment lost 3 bases and the V segment lost 5 bases, leaving 4 bases of the junction unmatched. CDR3 sequence (DNA): TGTGCCAGCAGCAAACTAGCGGGGGGGAACTACGAGCAGTACTTC. It yields the protein CASSKLAGGNYEQYF.

The chain employs TRBV3-1 (or the pseudogene TRBV3-2) and TRBJ1-2; tentatively, D is TRBD1 (6 bases). Germline CDR1 and CDR2: LGHDT and YNNKEL (reference sequence). Trimming cost V 1 base and J 6 bases, with 24 bases left between them. The CDR3 runs 18 residues. The CDR3 region has the DNA TGTGCCAGCAGCCAAGCTAGGGACATAACCCCAAATCAGGATGGCTACACCTTC. Its translation is CASSQARDITPNQDGYTF.

The chain carries TRBV23-1 and TRBJ1-4; D gene ambiguous. TRBV23-1 is an ORF, and what it does is uncertain. The ends were cut back, 1 base at V and 5 bases at J, with 17 bases in the middle. The CDR3 length is 17 residues. CDR3 region: CASSQCTSGRENEKLFF. The DNA for the CDR3 is TGCGCCAGCAGTCAATGTACGTCCGGGAGAGAGAATGAAAAACTGTTTTTT.

V gene TRBV19 combines with J gene TRBJ2-5; D is possibly TRBD2 (6 bases). The CDR3 totals 14 residues. The germline gives CDR1 LNHDA, CDR2 SQIVND (reference sequence). With 6 bases removed from V and 4 bases from J, the gap between germline ends came to 15 bases. The CDR3 DNA reads as TGTGCCAGTAGGGGAGGAGGGATGGGAGAGACCCAGTACTTC. Residues: CASRGGGMGETQYF.

V and J are TRBV19 and TRBJ2-5, with TRBD2 identical over 7 bases. Germline CDR1 is LNHDA and CDR2 is SQIVND (reference sequence). J lost 5 bases, V lost 4 bases, and 7 bases had no gene match. The length of the CDR3 is 14 residues. DNA for the CDR3: TGTGCCAGTAGTACCGGGACTACTGGTGAGACCCAGTACTTC. Its protein is CASSTGTTGETQYF.

The chain uses TRBV12-3 or TRBV12-4 and TRBJ1-1; D is uncertain. There are 13 residues in the CDR3. V lost 6 bases and J 3 bases, leaving 11 bases between the germline ends. CDR3 in amino acids: CASRDRGDTEAFF. In DNA form, the CDR3 reads TGTGCCAGCAGGGATCGCGGAGACACTGAAGCTTTCTTT.

This clone was seen just once. The V call is TRBV3-1 (or the pseudogene TRBV3-2), the J call TRBJ1-2, with 8 bases that match TRBD1. Germline assignment: CDR1 LGHDT and CDR2 YNNKEL (reference sequence). The CDR3 length is 15 residues. Germline trimming cut 1 base from V and 4 bases from J; bases unmatched to any gene: 5. The CDR3 sequence is CASSQAGTGLYGYTF. The CDR3 nucleotides read TGTGCCAGCAGCCAAGCCGGGACAGGACTCTATGGCTACACCTTC.

The V call is TRBV19, the J call TRBJ2-3; 8 nucleotides align to TRBD1. V dropped 4 bases and J dropped 8; count of bases not matched to a gene: 8. CDR1 is LNHDA, CDR2 SQIVND, per germline (reference sequence). The CDR3 has 14 amino acids. In DNA form, the CDR3 reads TGTGCCAGTAGTAGGGACAGGCACAAGGGTACGCAGTATTTT. Residues: CASSRDRHKGTQYF.

The V and J genes are TRBV19 and TRBJ2-2, with 8 positions matching TRBD1. The germline V gene has CDR1 LNHDA and CDR2 SQIVND (reference sequence). With 4 bases clipped from V and 7 bases from J, the junction kept 11 bases outside the gene matches. The CDR3 sequence is 16 residues long. The CDR3 coding sequence is TGTGCCAGTAGTAACGGACAGGGACGGGCCCTCGGGGAGCTGTTTTTT. It specifies CASSNGQGRALGELFF.

The genes are TRBV18 and TRBJ2-5, with 12 bases fitting TRBD2. The J segment lost 3 bases and the V segment lost 2 bases, leaving 4 bases of the junction unmatched. This CDR3 has 16 amino acids. The germline CDR1 and CDR2 sequences are KGHSH and LQKENI. This chain's CDR3 is CASSPKRTSGEETQYF. The CDR3 DNA sequence: TGTGCCAGCTCACCAAAACGGACTAGCGGGGAAGAGACCCAGTACTTC.

This chain links TRBV10-3 with TRBJ1-2, with D possibly matching TRBD1 (6 bases). Germline CDR1 is ENHRY and CDR2 is SYGVKD. The CDR3 contains 14 residues. V shed 6 bases and J shed 2 bases, with 13 bases lying between them. The DNA of the CDR3 is TGTGCCATCAGCTGGACAGAAAGCAACTATGGCTACACCTTC. This encodes CAISWTESNYGYTF.

The rearrangement links TRBV12-3 or TRBV12-4 to TRBJ2-3, with TRBD1 as a possible D gene (6 bases). This CDR3 has 13 residues. The V and J ends lost 6 bases and 3 bases respectively, with 10 bases between them. The CDR3 nucleotides read TGTGCCAGCAGGCGCACAGGGACAGATACGCAGTATTTT. This sequence encodes CASRRTGTDTQYF.

This clone was seen only once. The chain's CDR3 is CASSLGTGIGEKLFF. In DNA, the CDR3 is TGTGCCAGCAGCTTAGGGACAGGGATTGGAGAAAAACTGTTTTTT. The chain recombines TRBV7-9 with TRBJ1-4; TRBD1 matches 8 bases. The CDR3 sequence is 15 residues long. From germline, CDR1 is SEHNR and CDR2 FQNEAQ (reference sequence). V gave up 1 base and J gave up 8 bases; unmatched junction bases: 6.

V and J are TRBV5-5 and TRBJ1-1; 9 bases map to TRBD1. Trimming at V came to 7 bases and at J to 4 bases, leaving 2 bases not matched to a gene. The CDR3 has 12 residues. Germline assignment: CDR1 SGHKS and CDR2 YYEKEE (reference sequence). In nucleotides, the CDR3 is TGTGCCAGCGGACAGGGGTTCACTGAAGCTTTCTTT. Translation gives CASGQGFTEAFF. Variable domain in full (rest from reference TRBV5-5 and TRBJ1-1): DAGVTQSPTHLIKTRGQQVTLRCSPISGHKSVSWYQQVLGQGPQFIFQYYEKEERGRGNFPDRFSARQFPNYSSELNVNALLLGDSALYLCASGQGFTEAFFGQGTRLTVV.

V gene TRBV10-3 combines with J gene TRBJ1-2, with D tentatively TRBD1 (6 bases). The CDR3 covers 11 residues. V was clipped by 9 bases and J by 5 bases, with 10 bases between them. Germline V gene sequence: CDR1 ENHRY, CDR2 SYGVKD. The CDR3 sequence is CAMGRGYGYTF. The CDR3 bases are TGTGCCATGGGCAGGGGATATGGCTACACCTTC.

This sequence joins TRBV11-2 and TRBJ1-2; maybe TRBD1 (6 bases). The CDR3 is 11 residues long. Germline values: CDR1 SGHAT, CDR2 FQNNGV. Trimming left V 2 bases short and J 10 bases short, with 8 bases between. CDR3 region: CASSLQGTYTF. The CDR3 DNA follows: TGTGCCAGCAGCTTACAGGGGACCTACACCTTC. The whole variable domain, filled in from reference TRBV11-2 and TRBJ1-2, reads EAGVAQSPRYKIIEKRQSVAFWCNPISGHATLYWYQQILGQGPKLLIQFQNNGVVDDSQLPKDRFSAERLKGVDSTLKIQPAKLEDSAVYLCASSLQGTYTFGSGTRLTVV.

The V call is TRBV3-1 (or the pseudogene TRBV3-2), the J call TRBJ2-1; D unclear. The CDR3 contains 14 residues. Germline V gene sequence: CDR1 LGHDT, CDR2 YNNKEL (reference sequence). The germline V and J ends were trimmed by 4 bases and 8 bases, with 15 bases remaining between them. The CDR3 DNA reads TGTGCCAGCAGCCCGACTCAAAGCGCGGATGAGCAGTTCTTC. Its translation: CASSPTQSADEQFF.

For the CDR3, the DNA is TGCGCCAGCAGCCAAGCCAGGGTTGGCTATGGCTACACCTTC. Its protein is CASSQARVGYGYTF. V and J are TRBV4-3 and TRBJ1-2, with TRBD1 as a possible D gene (5 bases). This CDR3 has 14 amino acids. The germline gives CDR1 LGHNA, CDR2 YSLEER. Trimming removed 1 base from V and 4 bases from J, with 10 bases in between.